One sample yielded the 24 T cell receptor beta chains listed below, sequenced in a study of shared clonotypes between healthy human individuals. Libraries were prepared by immunoSEQ multiplex PCR; TCRdb keeps only in-frame clonotypes and omits some of them. The sample gives about 2 million clones, 85% to 95% of which show up once; 0.13% is in the top ten. The sample consisted of naive CD4+ T cells sorted from blood. Subset denoted: CD45RA+ positively selected. Receptor source: a man aged 18 to 29 in good health.

The chain recombines TRBV6-6 with TRBJ2-5; possible D gene TRBD1, 5 bases. The CDR3 contains 12 residues. Trimming took off 2 bases at V and 7 bases at J, with 8 bases between the two ends. CDR1 and CDR2 (germline): MNHNY, SVGAGI (reference sequence). For the CDR3, the DNA is TGTGCCAGCAGTTACCTAACAGGGACCCAGTACTTC. This encodes CASSYLTGTQYF.

The chain uses TRBV7-2 and TRBJ1-1, with D tentatively TRBD1 (5 bases). V was shortened by 5 bases and J by 0 bases, with 16 bases between the two germline ends. Per the germline V gene, CDR1 is SGHTA and CDR2 is FQGNSA. The CDR3 extends over 16 amino acids. CDR3 region: CASSPGGGAMNTEAFF. The CDR3 nucleotides are TGTGCCAGCAGCCCTGGAGGAGGGGCTATGAACACTGAAGCTTTCTTT.

The chain joins TRBV2 to TRBJ2-5, with a tentative D call TRBD1 (6 bases). Germline CDR1 SNHLY, CDR2 FYNNEI. This CDR3 has 12 amino acids. V was shortened by 7 bases and J by 6 bases, with 12 bases between the two germline ends. The CDR3 region is CASTLGAKTQYF. CDR3 nucleotide sequence: TGTGCCAGCACGTTGGGGGCAAAGACCCAGTACTTC.

The rearrangement uses TRBV10-3 and TRBJ2-1; 15 bases are shared with TRBD2. J was trimmed by 0 bases and V by 0 bases; bases with no gene match: 9. There are 21 residues in the CDR3. Germline values: CDR1 ENHRY, CDR2 SYGVKD. CDR3 protein: CAISESGLAGGRAVSYNEQFF. CDR3 in DNA: TGTGCCATCAGTGAGTCGGGACTAGCGGGAGGAAGGGCAGTCTCCTACAATGAGCAGTTCTTC.

V gene TRBV6-1 combines with J gene TRBJ2-7, with a tentative D call TRBD2 (6 bases). V was cut by 6 bases and J by 7 bases, with 22 bases left in between. This CDR3 contains 15 residues. CDR1 and CDR2 from the germline V gene are MNHNS and SASEGT. For the CDR3, the DNA is TGTGCCAGCAGGGAACTACTAGGTGGGGCGGGGGAGCAGTACTTC. Encoded protein: CASRELLGGAGEQYF.

V usage is TRBV4-1 and J usage is TRBJ1-5; tentatively, D is TRBD1 (5 bases). V dropped 4 bases and J dropped 2 bases, with 15 bases sitting between them. There are 16 residues in the CDR3. CDR1 MGHRA and CDR2 YSYEKL come from the germline V gene. Here the CDR3 reads CASSLPGPMGNQPQHF. CDR3 in DNA: TGCGCCAGCAGCCTCCCGGGACCCATGGGCAATCAGCCCCAGCATTTT.

This clone was recorded once. The J gene is TRBJ1-2, the V gene TRBV6-5, with 8 bases lining up with TRBD1. Per germline, CDR1 MNHEY and CDR2 SVGAGI. CDR3 length: 16 residues. V was pared by 4 bases and J by 8 bases, with 15 bases of the junction left unmatched. The CDR3 DNA sequence: TGTGCCAGCAGTTCCGAGGCGGACAGGGTGCTTAGAGGCTACACCTTC. Protein product: CASSSEADRVLRGYTF.

V and J are TRBV9 and TRBJ2-3; 9 bases map to TRBD1. Germline V lookup: CDR1 SGDLS, CDR2 YYNGEE. V trimming: 4 bases; J trimming: 4 bases; junction bases outside the gene matches: 7. CDR3 length: 15 amino acids. In nucleotides, the CDR3 is TGTGCCAGCAGCATTGGGGACAGGGATGCAGATACGCAGTATTTT. It translates to CASSIGDRDADTQYF.

This chain joins TRBV13 and TRBJ1-4; D is perhaps TRBD1 (6 bases). This CDR3 is 15 amino acids long. V was trimmed by 1 base and J by 7 bases, leaving 13 bases between them. CDR1 is PRHDT and CDR2 is FYEKMQ in the germline V gene (reference sequence). The DNA for the CDR3 is TGTGCCAGCAGCTTAGCAGGGGAAATTGGTGAAAAACTGTTTTTT. Protein product: CASSLAGEIGEKLFF.

The chain has TRBV9 and TRBJ1-3, with 8 bases identical to TRBD1. The CDR3 contains 12 residues. Losses at the gene ends were 7 bases for V and 5 bases for J; bases not matched to a gene: 2. Germline CDR1 SGDLS, CDR2 YYNGEE. This CDR3 is CASGTGRNTIYF. In nucleotides, the CDR3 is TGTGCCAGCGGGACAGGCCGAAACACCATATATTTT. Full variable domain (missing parts from reference TRBV9 and TRBJ1-3): DSGVTQTPKHLITATGQRVTLRCSPRSGDLSVYWYQQSLDQGLQFLIQYYNGEERAKGNILERFSAQQFPDLHSELNLSSLELGDSALYFCASGTGRNTIYFGEGSWLTVV.

The chain recombines TRBV4-1 with TRBJ2-5; no clear D gene. Trimming removed 5 bases at V and 5 bases at J, with 18 bases between. The germline V gene has CDR1 MGHRA and CDR2 YSYEKL. CDR3 length: 15 residues. The CDR3 DNA reads TGCGCCAGCAGCTTAAGCCCGGAGTCGAGGGAGACCCAGTACTTC. This encodes CASSLSPESRETQYF.

The chain employs TRBV5-1 and TRBJ1-6; possibly TRBD1 for D (6 bases). There are 18 residues in the CDR3. Germline-derived CDR1 and CDR2 are SGHRS and YFSETQ. Trimming shortened V by 2 bases and J by 1 base, and 16 bases separated the two germline ends. The CDR3 DNA reads as TGCGCCAGCAGCTTTAAACAGGGCAGGGATTCCTATAATTCACCCCTCCACTTT. Its protein product is CASSFKQGRDSYNSPLHF.

The CDR3 reads CASRGQINTEAFF. CDR3 in DNA: TGTGCCAGCAGGGGACAGATCAACACTGAAGCTTTCTTT. The chain is built from TRBV6-1 and TRBJ1-1, with 7 positions matching TRBD1. Per germline, CDR1 MNHNS and CDR2 SASEGT. The CDR3 is made up of 13 amino acids. The trim removed 6 bases at V and 2 bases at J, leaving 3 bases unmatched.

The chain uses TRBV4-1 and TRBJ1-5; no clear D gene. Trimming pared 0 bases from V and 1 base from J, leaving 13 bases between. CDR3 size: 17 residues. The germline CDR1 and CDR2 sequences are MGHRA and YSYEKL. The CDR3 DNA reads as TGCGCCAGCAGCCAAGAAAAACTGGGCCTCAGCAATCAGCCCCAGCATTTT. Its protein is CASSQEKLGLSNQPQHF.

The CDR3 loop is CASSDEIVGGHDEQYF. DNA of the CDR3: TGTGCCAGCAGCGACGAAATCGTCGGGGGCCACGACGAGCAGTACTTC. V and J are TRBV5-4 and TRBJ2-7, with D perhaps assigned TRBD1 or TRBD2 (6 bases each). With 4 bases removed from V and 5 bases from J, the gap between germline ends came to 22 bases. Germline CDR1 reads SGHNT; CDR2 reads YYREEE (reference sequence). The CDR3 totals 16 residues.

The gene calls are TRBV6-5 and TRBJ1-4; TRBD1 is a possible D gene (5 bases). V lost 5 bases, J lost 7 bases, and 11 bases lay in between. Looked up from germline, CDR1 is MNHEY and CDR2 is SVGAGI. The CDR3 is 13 amino acids. CDR3 in amino acids: CASSGDWGEKLFF. DNA of the CDR3: TGTGCCAGCAGTGGGGACTGGGGTGAAAAACTGTTTTTT.

V usage is TRBV10-3 and J usage is TRBJ2-1; D ambiguous. Deletions cut 3 bases from V and 12 bases from J, with 12 bases between. The CDR3 sequence is 12 residues long. Germline V gene data show CDR1 as ENHRY and CDR2 as SYGVKD. The CDR3 DNA is TGTGCCATCAGTGACTCTAGTTTGGGGCAGTTCTTC. Amino acid sequence: CAISDSSLGQFF.

The CDR3 loop reads CASSDLDRATEALYYGYTF. The CDR3, as DNA: TGCGCCAGCAGTGACCTGGACAGGGCGACGGAGGCCCTTTACTATGGCTACACCTTC. This chain joins TRBV10-2 and TRBJ1-2; 8 bases are shared with TRBD1. The V and J ends lost 3 bases and 3 bases, in that order; junction bases with no gene match: 18. The CDR3 consists of 19 residues. In germline, CDR1 is WSHSY, CDR2 SAAADI.

This clone was counted once. This CDR3 is also generated by other DNA sequences in the sample. The V gene is TRBV7-2, the J gene TRBJ2-5; TRBD2 aligns across 7 bases. The CDR3 consists of 14 residues. CDR1 and CDR2 from the germline V gene are SGHTA and FQGNSA. After removal of 3 bases from V and 2 bases from J, the junction contained 3 bases not matched to a gene. Here the CDR3 reads CASSFQRGQETQYF. The CDR3 DNA reads TGTGCCAGCAGCTTCCAGCGGGGACAAGAGACCCAGTACTTC.

V usage is TRBV19 and J usage is TRBJ2-7; 14 bases line up with TRBD2. V was clipped by 5 bases and J by 5 bases; unmatched bases: 8. CDR3 length equals 16 residues. Per the germline V gene, CDR1 is LNHDA and CDR2 is SQIVND (reference sequence). The CDR3 DNA is TGTGCCAGTAGTCTCCCGGGACTAGCGGGAGCTAACGAGCAGTACTTC. This gives the protein CASSLPGLAGANEQYF.

The chain is built from TRBV5-1 and TRBJ2-7; 10 bases match TRBD1. The junction had 5 bases not matched to a gene; V was cut back by 4 bases and J by 1 base. The CDR3 is made up of 15 amino acids. The germline V gene encodes CDR1 SGHRS and CDR2 YFSETQ. The CDR3 DNA sequence: TGCGCCAGCAGCCGCGGACAGGGGGGATCCTACGAGCAGTACTTC. This codes for CASSRGQGGSYEQYF. Drawing the rest from reference TRBV5-1 and TRBJ2-7, the complete variable domain is KAGVTQTPRYLIKTRGQQVTLSCSPISGHRSVSWYQQTPGQGLQFLFEYFSETQRNKGNFPGRFSGRQFSNSRSEMNVSTLELGDSALYLCASSRGQGGSYEQYFGPGTRLTVT.

Only one count was recorded for this clone. This chain joins TRBV7-9 and TRBJ2-1, with 10 bases identical to TRBD2. J lost 0 bases, V lost 4 bases, and 3 bases had no gene match. Germline lookup yields CDR1 SEHNR and CDR2 FQNEAQ (reference sequence). The CDR3 totals 16 residues. The chain's CDR3 is CASSSLAGGSYNEQFF. The DNA for the CDR3 is TGTGCCAGCAGCTCTTTAGCGGGAGGCTCCTACAATGAGCAGTTCTTC.

Points on this clone: Other DNA sequences in the sample encode the same CDR3. The chain recombines TRBV28 with TRBJ1-4; the D is unclear. Germline V gene sequence: CDR1 MDHEN, CDR2 SYDVKM. V dropped 3 bases and J dropped 7 bases, with 6 bases sitting between them. CDR3 size: 12 residues. In DNA form, the CDR3 reads TGTGCCAGCAGTTTGGCGGGTGAAAAACTGTTTTTT. Protein product: CASSLAGEKLFF. Full variable domain (rest looked up from reference TRBV28 and TRBJ1-4): DVKVTQSSRYLVKRTGEKVFLECVQDMDHENMFWYRQDPGLGLRLIYFSYDVKMKEKGDIPEGYSVSREKKERFSLILESASTNQTSMYLCASSLAGEKLFFGSGTQLSVL.

The J gene is TRBJ2-7, the V gene TRBV6-4, with a possible D match to TRBD1 (6 bases). The germline V gene encodes CDR1 MRHNA and CDR2 SNTAGT. Trimming stripped 2 bases from V and 6 bases from J, with 8 bases between. The CDR3 has 12 residues. The CDR3 sequence: CASSDGGSEQYF. The CDR3, as DNA: TGTGCCAGCAGTGACGGGGGCAGCGAGCAGTACTTC.